Presented here are 10 T cell receptor beta chains from one specimen sequenced in a study of radiotherapy plus CTLA-4 blockade in lung cancer. Clones were read by immunoSEQ multiplex PCR, and TCRdb kept only the in-frame ones, dropping some. Of approximately 94,000 clones in the sample, about four fifths were seen once. The sequences come from peripheral blood, collected from a patient treated with radiotherapy plus ipilimumab. These receptor sequences come from a human donor with non-small cell lung cancer that progressed on radiotherapy plus ipilimumab.

The chain has TRBV5-1 and TRBJ2-3; TRBD1 or TRBD2 may be the D gene (5 bases each). The V end was cut by 1 base, the J end by 5 bases, with 14 bases between. Germline CDR1 and CDR2: SGHRS and YFSETQ. CDR3 length equals 15 residues. The CDR3 nucleotides are TGCGCCAGCAGCTTGTTGGGCAGAGGGGTAGATACGCAGTATTTT. Translation gives CASSLLGRGVDTQYF.

The chain is built from TRBV4-2 and TRBJ2-7; D may be TRBD1 or TRBD2 (5 bases each). Germline V CDR1 and CDR2: LGHNA, YNFKEQ. The CDR3 contains 16 residues. With 0 bases removed from V and 1 base from J, the gap between germline ends came to 13 bases. The CDR3 region is CASSQEAGALSYEQYF. The DNA of the CDR3 is TGTGCCAGCAGCCAAGAGGCCGGGGCTTTATCCTACGAGCAGTACTTC.

This clone appeared a single time. V gene TRBV23-1 combines with J gene TRBJ2-2; TRBD1 matches 7 bases. TRBV23-1 is an open reading frame, and its role is uncertain. V gave up 3 bases and J gave up 0 bases; unmatched junction bases: 22. The CDR3 spans 22 residues. CDR3 sequence: CASSHRDGTARKQSTNTGELFF. CDR3 in DNA: TGCGCCAGCAGTCACAGGGATGGGACAGCTCGGAAACAGTCTACGAACACCGGGGAGCTGTTTTTT.

V is TRBV27 and J is TRBJ1-1; the D is unclear. Germline V gene sequence: CDR1 MNHEY, CDR2 SMNVEV (reference sequence). CDR3 size: 13 residues. The V gene lost 1 base and the J gene lost 1 base, with 4 bases spanning the gap. The CDR3 region has the DNA TGTGCCAGCAGTTTATTCCAGAACACTGAAGCTTTCTTT. This translates into CASSLFQNTEAFF.

This chain joins TRBV9 and TRBJ1-1; 7 nucleotides align to TRBD1. Trimming took 5 bases from V and 2 from J; bases not matched to a gene: 6. The CDR3 contains 14 residues. Per the germline V gene, CDR1 is SGDLS and CDR2 is YYNGEE. Here the CDR3 DNA reads TGTGCCAGCAGACAGGGGACAGCTAACACTGAAGCTTTCTTT. Amino acid sequence: CASRQGTANTEAFF.

The rearrangement links TRBV28 to TRBJ1-5, with 7 bases that match TRBD1. The V gene end was trimmed by 5 bases and the J gene end by 5 bases; junction bases not matched to a gene: 9. This CDR3 comprises 15 residues. Germline values: CDR1 MDHEN, CDR2 SYDVKM. CDR3 region: CASSLLDRADQPQHF. The CDR3 bases are TGTGCCAGCAGTCTTCTCGACAGGGCGGATCAGCCCCAGCATTTT.

The chain couples TRBV6-5 to TRBJ1-1; no reliable D call. The germline gives CDR1 MNHEY, CDR2 SVGAGI. Trimming shortened V by 4 bases and J by 0 bases, and 6 bases separated the two germline ends. This CDR3 has 13 residues. For the CDR3, the DNA is TGTGCCAGCAGTTTCAAGATGAACACTGAAGCTTTCTTT. It codes for CASSFKMNTEAFF.

In its sample, this clone was seen a few times. J is TRBJ2-7 and V is TRBV28; D assignment may be TRBD1 or TRBD2 (6 bases each). V was pared by 7 bases and J by 3 bases, with 13 bases between. The germline gives CDR1 MDHEN, CDR2 SYDVKM. The CDR3 contains 13 residues. Here the CDR3 DNA reads TGTGCCAGCAACTTCAGGGGACTCTACGAGCAGTACTTC. Encoded protein: CASNFRGLYEQYF.

The chain couples TRBV7-9 to TRBJ1-4, with 9 nucleotides matching TRBD1. The CDR3 runs 15 residues. Germline V gene data show CDR1 as SEHNR and CDR2 as FQNEAQ (reference sequence). J lost 8 bases, V lost 5 bases, and 9 bases had no gene match. In DNA form, the CDR3 reads TGTGCCAGCAGCCCTCCGACAGGGGGAAGAGAAAAACTGTTTTTT. Encoded protein: CASSPPTGGREKLFF.

V gene TRBV2 combines with J gene TRBJ1-4, with D hard to call. Germline-derived CDR1 and CDR2 are SNHLY and FYNNEI. The CDR3 consists of 14 residues. The V end was cut by 7 bases, the J end by 4 bases, with 13 bases between. CDR3 sequence (DNA): TGTGCCAGCACACTTAACGGGATTAATGAAAAACTGTTTTTT. Protein: CASTLNGINEKLFF.